This T cell receptor (beta chain) was captured by sequencing in a study of graft-versus-host responses after intestinal transplantation. TCRdb keeps only in-frame clones here, not all; method: immunoSEQ multiplex PCR. The table lists under 45,000 clones, approximately 93% of them singletons. V lost 0 bases to trimming and J lost 8 bases, with 16 bases between them. CDR1 is SNHLY and CDR2 is FYNNEI in the germline V gene. CDR3 length equals 15 residues. V usage is TRBV2 and J usage is TRBJ1-2; D unresolved. Sequenced here: PBMCs, sampled less than 750 days after intestinal transplantation. The TCR comes from a human patient who received an intestinal transplant, so some T cells may come from the graft donor. The CDR3 DNA is TGTGCCAGCAGTGAAGCGCTTCCGTGGTTTAGCGGCTACACCTTC. Its protein is CASSEALPWFSGYTF.